Sequencing of this TCR beta chain was carried out in a study of cytomegalovirus exposure and HLA in healthy donors. Notes on the study in general: In a later analysis, donors in an Asian-associated ancestry cluster reportedly had fewer N-insertions in productive TCRs than the cohort mean. Exclusion applied to some V segments, including TRBV6-2 and TRBV6-3, as they were indistinguishable. The study put 150 to 200 TCR beta chains on its list as cytomegalovirus-associated.

Use of 60 Vbeta and 13 Jbeta primers characterized the PCR. This table comes from immunoSEQ multiplex PCR, and its TCRdb copy is limited to in-frame clones, with some not included. In the table there are about 190,000 clones, less than 85% of which are singletons. V was pared by 4 bases and J by 7 bases, with 8 bases of the junction left unmatched. The V gene's germline CDR1 is MNHNY and CDR2 SVGAGI (reference sequence). The CDR3 runs to 15 residues. As regards this clone: Antigen specificity is unknown.

This receptor was identified in a boy younger than 18 in good health and CMV-seronegative. Sequenced sample: PBMCs. The V and J genes are TRBV6-6 and TRBJ1-5, with 9 nucleotides matching TRBD1. The CDR3 coding sequence is TGTGCCAGCAGTTCGACAGGGGGGGAAGGACAGCCCCAGCATTTT. Its translation: CASSSTGGEGQPQHF.